The 22 T cell receptor beta chains presented below share a single source sample, sequenced in a study of blood T cell repertoires in COVID-19. The method was immunoSEQ multiplex PCR; TCRdb's version includes in-frame clones alone and lacks a portion of them. The sample contains roughly 310,000 clones, 90% of which appear only once. Sequencing was carried out using PBMCs or T cells enriched from blood (not recorded which). All receptors derive from a man in his fifties or sixties who had recovered from COVID-19.

The V gene is TRBV6-5, the J gene TRBJ2-1, with a tentative D call TRBD2 (6 bases). The germline V gene has CDR1 MNHEY and CDR2 SVGAGI. Trimming removed 5 bases at V and 6 bases at J, with 11 bases between. This CDR3 spans 13 amino acids. The CDR3 here is CASSPTSLNEQFF. The DNA for the CDR3 is TGTGCCAGCAGTCCTACTAGCCTCAATGAGCAGTTCTTC.

V is TRBV6-5 and J is TRBJ1-1, with D possibly being TRBD1 (5 bases). Trimming removed 6 bases from V and 4 bases from J, with 15 bases in between. The CDR3 totals 14 residues. CDR1 and CDR2 (germline): MNHEY, SVGAGI. The CDR3 region is CASSQKGVSTEAFF. In nucleotides, the CDR3 is TGTGCCAGCAGCCAAAAAGGGGTTTCCACTGAAGCTTTCTTT.

The CDR3 nucleotides are TGTGCCAGTAGTTCCCTCTGGAAAAGCGGGAGAGGCGGTTATGAGCAGTTCTTC. The encoded protein is CASSSLWKSGRGGYEQFF. This chain joins TRBV19 and TRBJ2-1, with TRBD2 matching over 8 bases. V was pared by 5 bases and J by 8 bases, with 20 bases of the junction left unmatched. The CDR3 is 18 residues long. Germline CDR1 LNHDA, CDR2 SQIVND (reference sequence).

The chain joins TRBV6-2 or TRBV6-3 to TRBJ1-1, with no clear D. This CDR3 is 13 amino acids long. Germline assignment: CDR1 MNHEY and CDR2 SVGEGT. V dropped 4 bases and J dropped 6 bases, with 12 bases sitting between them. CDR3 region: CASSSSSGAEAFF. The CDR3, as DNA: TGTGCCAGCAGTTCCAGCTCGGGTGCTGAAGCTTTCTTT.

The chain carries TRBV3-1 (or the pseudogene TRBV3-2) and TRBJ1-6; 10 bases align to TRBD1. Germline CDR1 is LGHDT and CDR2 is YNNKEL (reference sequence). The CDR3 covers 16 residues. V lost 4 bases to trimming and J lost 8 bases; unmatched junction nucleotides: 8. CDR3: CASSLRQGAGDSPLHF. The DNA of the CDR3 is TGTGCCAGCAGCCTAAGACAGGGGGCAGGAGATTCACCCCTCCACTTT.

This chain joins TRBV6-6 and TRBJ2-1, with a tentative D call TRBD1 (5 bases). The length of the CDR3 is 14 residues. Germline CDR1 is MNHNY and CDR2 is SVGAGI (reference sequence). The germline V and J ends were trimmed by 6 bases and 4 bases, with 13 bases remaining between them. The CDR3 DNA follows: TGTGCCAGCAGGGAAGAGGACATATACAATGAGCAGTTCTTC. Its translation is CASREEDIYNEQFF.

The CDR3 sequence is CASSQGQNTNQPQHF. The CDR3 nucleotides are TGTGCCAGCTCACAGGGACAGAACACCAATCAGCCCCAGCATTTT. The gene calls are TRBV18 and TRBJ1-5, with 7 bases that match TRBD1. The CDR3 has 15 amino acids. From germline, CDR1 is KGHSH and CDR2 LQKENI. J gave up 3 bases and V 4 bases, and 6 bases lay outside the gene matches.

V and J are TRBV7-9 and TRBJ2-2, with D possibly TRBD2 on 6 matching bases. The CDR3 sequence is 17 residues long. Germline CDR1 is SEHNR and CDR2 is FQNEAQ (reference sequence). With 2 bases removed from V and 1 base from J, the gap between germline ends came to 14 bases. The CDR3, as DNA: TGTGCCAGCAGCTTACAAGGCCCAGCGGGGAACACCGGGGAGCTGTTTTTT. As protein: CASSLQGPAGNTGELFF.

The chain joins TRBV6-5 to TRBJ2-4, with 12 bases that match TRBD1. The CDR3 covers 15 residues. V dropped 6 bases and J dropped 5; count of bases not matched to a gene: 5. Germline CDR1 and CDR2: MNHEY and SVGAGI. CDR3 protein: CASRAGTGGQNIQYF. CDR3 sequence (DNA): TGTGCCAGCAGGGCCGGGACAGGGGGCCAAAACATTCAGTACTTC.

The chain is built from TRBV18 and TRBJ2-5, with no clear D. Between the trimmed V and J ends, which lost 3 bases and 5 bases, there was a span of 4 bases. The CDR3 has 11 residues. Germline lookup yields CDR1 KGHSH and CDR2 LQKENI. The CDR3 sequence is CASSPQETQYF. As DNA, the CDR3 is TGTGCCAGCTCACCTCAGGAGACCCAGTACTTC. Full variable domain (outside the CDR3, taken from reference TRBV18 and TRBJ2-5): NAGVMQNPRHLVRRRGQEARLRCSPMKGHSHVYWYRQLPEEGLKFMVYLQKENIIDESGMPKERFSAEFPKEGPSILRIQQVVRGDSAAYFCASSPQETQYFGPGTRLLVL.

This clone was recorded once. The gene calls are TRBV11-2 and TRBJ1-4, with 7 bases that match TRBD1. J was trimmed by 8 bases and V by 6 bases; bases with no gene match: 12. Germline assignment: CDR1 SGHAT and CDR2 FQNNGV. The CDR3 totals 15 residues. CDR3 nucleotides: TGTGCCAGCAGTCTGACCGGGACAGCCTTGGAAAAACTGTTTTTT. It codes for CASSLTGTALEKLFF.

The chain is built from TRBV4-1 and TRBJ2-1; tentatively, D is TRBD2 (6 bases). Trimming left V 0 bases short and J 4 bases short, with 16 bases between. This CDR3 is 17 amino acids long. CDR1 is MGHRA, CDR2 YSYEKL, per germline. The CDR3 sequence: CASSQDDPGGLYNEQFF. The DNA for the CDR3 is TGCGCCAGCAGCCAAGATGACCCCGGGGGTTTGTACAATGAGCAGTTCTTC.

The chain is built from TRBV19 and TRBJ2-7; TRBD2 aligns across 7 bases. Germline V gene data show CDR1 as LNHDA and CDR2 as SQIVND (reference sequence). The CDR3 sequence is 15 residues long. J lost 2 bases, V lost 4 bases, and 8 bases had no gene match. CDR3 loop: CASSRLRGRAYEQYF. The DNA for the CDR3 is TGTGCCAGTAGTAGGCTTCGCGGGAGAGCCTACGAGCAGTACTTC.

CDR3 in amino acids: CASSEVAGVRTDTQYF. In nucleotides, the CDR3 is TGTGCCAGCAGTGAAGTAGCGGGAGTGAGAACAGATACGCAGTATTTT. The V and J genes are TRBV27 and TRBJ2-3, with 9 bases fitting TRBD2. The junction had 9 bases not matched to a gene; V was cut back by 5 bases and J by 3 bases. The CDR3 contains 16 residues. Germline-derived CDR1 and CDR2 are MNHEY and SMNVEV (reference sequence).

This chain connects TRBV9 to TRBJ1-2, with 7 bases aligning to TRBD1. The CDR3 covers 16 residues. CDR1 is SGDLS and CDR2 is YYNGEE in the germline V gene. Trimming took 3 bases from V and 6 from J; bases not matched to a gene: 14. CDR3 residues: CASSGVTGAYEDGYTF. The CDR3 nucleotides are TGTGCCAGCAGCGGGGTTACAGGGGCCTACGAGGATGGCTACACCTTC.

This clone is a singleton in its sample. The gene calls are TRBV7-2 and TRBJ1-2, with 11 nucleotides matching TRBD1. The J segment lost 7 bases and the V segment lost 5 bases, leaving 9 bases of the junction unmatched. The germline gives CDR1 SGHTA, CDR2 FQGNSA. The CDR3 has 15 residues. CDR3 sequence reads: CASSKAPGQGGGYTF. DNA for the CDR3: TGTGCCAGCAGCAAGGCTCCGGGACAGGGGGGTGGCTACACCTTC. Looking up the rest from reference TRBV7-2 and TRBJ1-2 gives the full variable domain: GAGVSQSPSNKVTEKGKDVELRCDPISGHTALYWYRQSLGQGLEFLIYFQGNSAPDKSGLPSDRFSAERTGGSVSTLTIQRTQQEDSAVYLCASSKAPGQGGGYTFGSGTRLTVV.

The chain joins TRBV6-2 or TRBV6-3 to TRBJ2-7; D gene uncertain. The CDR3 is made up of 15 amino acids. The V end was cut by 5 bases, the J end by 2 bases, with 16 bases between. Germline values: CDR1 MNHEY, CDR2 SVGEGT. CDR3 DNA: TGTGCCAGCAGTAAGAGGCAGAGGTGGCCCTACGAGCAGTACTTC. Its protein product is CASSKRQRWPYEQYF.

The chain employs TRBV19 and TRBJ1-5; a weak D match, TRBD1 (5 bases). Between the trimmed V and J ends, which lost 6 bases and 0 bases, there was a span of 12 bases. This CDR3 contains 15 residues. Germline V gives CDR1 LNHDA, CDR2 SQIVND (reference sequence). The DNA for the CDR3 is TGTGCCAGTAGCCGAGGACACTTTAGCAATCAGCCCCAGCATTTT. It encodes CASSRGHFSNQPQHF.

This chain uses TRBV7-3 with TRBJ2-7, with 11 bases lining up with TRBD1. After removal of 2 bases from V and 4 bases from J, the junction contained 1 base not matched to a gene. Germline-derived CDR1 and CDR2 are SGHTA and FQGTGA. The CDR3 length is 14 residues. Here the CDR3 reads CASSLGQGAYEQYF. The CDR3 nucleotides are TGTGCCAGCAGCTTAGGACAGGGGGCTTACGAGCAGTACTTC.

V usage is TRBV5-1 and J usage is TRBJ1-5, with D perhaps TRBD1 (5 bases). The CDR3 is 14 residues long. The V gene's germline CDR1 is SGHRS and CDR2 YFSETQ. Trimming cost V 4 bases and J 0 bases, with 8 bases left between them. CDR3 sequence: CASSEGVSNQPQHF. CDR3 DNA: TGCGCCAGCAGCGAAGGGGTTAGCAATCAGCCCCAGCATTTT.

V usage is TRBV7-6 and J usage is TRBJ1-1, with a possible D match to TRBD1 (5 bases). Per germline, CDR1 SGHVS and CDR2 FNYEAQ. This CDR3 has 15 residues. The germline V and J ends were trimmed by 4 bases and 1 base, with 13 bases remaining between them. Written as DNA, the CDR3 is TGTGCCAGCAGCTCCCAGGAGGGGACGAACACTGAAGCTTTCTTT. This gives the protein CASSSQEGTNTEAFF.

Only one count was recorded for this clone. The chain links TRBV2 to TRBJ2-6, with D maybe TRBD1 (8 bases). Germline V gene sequence: CDR1 SNHLY, CDR2 FYNNEI. The CDR3 contains 19 residues. Trimming pared 7 bases from V and 2 bases from J, leaving 24 bases between. The CDR3 bases are TGTGCCAGCACCCGGGACAGGAACGTCGGGGGGACTGGGGCCAACGTCCTGACTTTC. It is translated as CASTRDRNVGGTGANVLTF.